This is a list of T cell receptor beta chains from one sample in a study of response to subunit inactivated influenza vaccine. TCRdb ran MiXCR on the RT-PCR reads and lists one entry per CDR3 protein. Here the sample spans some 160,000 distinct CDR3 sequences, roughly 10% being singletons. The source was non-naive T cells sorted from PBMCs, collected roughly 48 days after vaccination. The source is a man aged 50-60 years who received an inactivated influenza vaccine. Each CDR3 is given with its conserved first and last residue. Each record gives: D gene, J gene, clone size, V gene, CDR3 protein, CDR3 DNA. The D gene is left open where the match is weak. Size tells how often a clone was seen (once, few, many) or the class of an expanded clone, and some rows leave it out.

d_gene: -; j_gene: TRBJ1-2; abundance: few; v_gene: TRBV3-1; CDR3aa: CASSQEGVGYTF; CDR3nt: TGTGCCAGCAGCCAAGAGGGGGTCGGCTACACCTTC
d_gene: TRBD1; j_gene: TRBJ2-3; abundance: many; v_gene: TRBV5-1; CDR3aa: CASSLGGTGGELRYF; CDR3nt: TGCGCCAGCAGCTTGGGCGGGACAGGCGGGGAGTTACGGTATTTT
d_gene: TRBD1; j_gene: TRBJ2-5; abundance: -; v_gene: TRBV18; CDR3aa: CASSPLTGGQETQYF; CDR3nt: TGTGCCAGCTCACCCCTGACAGGGGGGCAAGAGACCCAGTACTTC
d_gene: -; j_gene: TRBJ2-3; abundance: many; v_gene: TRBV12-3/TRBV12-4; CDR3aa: CASSLNRDTQYF; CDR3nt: TGTGCCAGCAGTTTAAATCGGGATACGCAGTATTTT
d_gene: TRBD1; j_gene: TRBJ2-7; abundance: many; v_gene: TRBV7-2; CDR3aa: CASSPRTGDNEQYF; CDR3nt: TGTGCCAGCAGCCCTCGGACAGGGGATAACGAGCAGTACTTC
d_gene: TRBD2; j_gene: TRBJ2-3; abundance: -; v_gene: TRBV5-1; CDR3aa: CASKEGGGPPTDTQYF; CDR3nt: TGCGCCAGCAAGGAGGGCGGGGGTCCCCCCACAGATACGCAGTATTTT
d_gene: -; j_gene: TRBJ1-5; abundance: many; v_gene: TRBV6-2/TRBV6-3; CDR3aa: CASSYSGGNQPQHF; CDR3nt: TGTGCCAGCAGTTACTCAGGGGGGAATCAGCCCCAGCATTTT
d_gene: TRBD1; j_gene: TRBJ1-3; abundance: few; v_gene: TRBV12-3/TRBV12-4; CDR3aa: CASSPGQASISGNTIYF; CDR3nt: TGTGCCAGCAGCCCGGGACAGGCCTCAATCTCTGGAAACACCATATATTTT
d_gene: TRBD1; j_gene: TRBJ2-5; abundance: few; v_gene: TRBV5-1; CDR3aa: CASSPTGSQETQYF; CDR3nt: TGCGCCAGCAGCCCGACAGGGTCGCAAGAGACCCAGTACTTC
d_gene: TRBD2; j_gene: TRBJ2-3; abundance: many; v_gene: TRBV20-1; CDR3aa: CSARVGLREGRDTQYF; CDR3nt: TGCAGTGCTAGAGTAGGGCTGCGGGAGGGCCGGGATACGCAGTATTTT
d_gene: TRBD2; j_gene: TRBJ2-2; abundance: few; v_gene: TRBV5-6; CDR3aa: CASTTGTSGRANTGELFF; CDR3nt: TGTGCCAGCACCACGGGGACTAGCGGGAGGGCTAACACCGGGGAGCTGTTTTTT
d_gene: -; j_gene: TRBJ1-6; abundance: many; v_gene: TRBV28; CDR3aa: CASLAGRTYNSPLHF; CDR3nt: TGTGCCAGCCTCGCGGGGAGGACTTATAATTCACCCCTCCACTTT
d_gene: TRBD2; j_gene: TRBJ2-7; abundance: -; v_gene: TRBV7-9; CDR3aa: CASSFSGAEQYF; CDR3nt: TGTGCCAGCAGCTTTAGCGGGGCAGAGCAGTACTTC
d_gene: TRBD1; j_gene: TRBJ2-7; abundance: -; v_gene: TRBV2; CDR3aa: CGGQGVSEEQYF; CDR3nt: TGTGGGGGACAGGGGGTTTCAGAAGAGCAGTACTTC